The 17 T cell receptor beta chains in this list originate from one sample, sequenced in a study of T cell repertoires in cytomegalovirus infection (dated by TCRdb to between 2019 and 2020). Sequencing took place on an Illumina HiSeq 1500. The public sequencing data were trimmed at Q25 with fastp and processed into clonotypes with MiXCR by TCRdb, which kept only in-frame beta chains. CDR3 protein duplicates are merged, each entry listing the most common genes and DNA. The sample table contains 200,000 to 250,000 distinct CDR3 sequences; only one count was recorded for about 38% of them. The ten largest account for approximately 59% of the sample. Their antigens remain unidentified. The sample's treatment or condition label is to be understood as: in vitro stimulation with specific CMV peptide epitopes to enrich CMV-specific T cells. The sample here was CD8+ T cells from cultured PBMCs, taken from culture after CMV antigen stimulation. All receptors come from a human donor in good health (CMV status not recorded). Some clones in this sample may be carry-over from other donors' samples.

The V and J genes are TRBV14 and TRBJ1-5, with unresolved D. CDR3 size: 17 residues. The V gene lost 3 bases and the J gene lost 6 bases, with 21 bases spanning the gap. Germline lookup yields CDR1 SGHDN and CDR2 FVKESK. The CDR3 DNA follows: TGTGCCAGCAGCCACGCCGCGGCTCCTAGATGGTGTCAGCCCCAGCATTTT. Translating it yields CASSHAAAPRWCQPQHF. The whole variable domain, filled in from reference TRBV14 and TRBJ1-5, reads EAGVTQFPSHSVIEKGQTVTLRCDPISGHDNLYWYRRVMGKEIKFLLHFVKESKQDESGMPNNRFLAERTGGTYSTLKVQPAELEDSGVYFCASSHAAAPRWCQPQHFGDGTRLSIL.

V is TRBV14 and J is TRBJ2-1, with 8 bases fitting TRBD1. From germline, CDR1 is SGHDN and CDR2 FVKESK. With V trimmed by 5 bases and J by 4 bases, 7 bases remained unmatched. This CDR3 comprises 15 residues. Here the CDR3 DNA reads TGTGCCAGCAGCTCACAGGGGGTGCCATACAATGAGCAGTTCTTC. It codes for CASSSQGVPYNEQFF.

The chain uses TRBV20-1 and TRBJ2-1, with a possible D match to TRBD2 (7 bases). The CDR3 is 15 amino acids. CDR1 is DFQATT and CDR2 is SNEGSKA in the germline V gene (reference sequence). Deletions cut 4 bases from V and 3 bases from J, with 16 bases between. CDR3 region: CSANGPGGDYNEQFF. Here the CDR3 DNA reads TGCAGTGCTAATGGTCCGGGGGGCGACTACAATGAGCAGTTCTTC.

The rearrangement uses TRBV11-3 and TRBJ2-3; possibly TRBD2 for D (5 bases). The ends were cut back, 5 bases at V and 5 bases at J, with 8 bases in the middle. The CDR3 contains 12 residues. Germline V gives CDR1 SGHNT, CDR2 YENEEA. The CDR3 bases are TGTGCCAGCAGCCGGGAAGAAGATACGCAGTATTTT. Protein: CASSREEDTQYF.

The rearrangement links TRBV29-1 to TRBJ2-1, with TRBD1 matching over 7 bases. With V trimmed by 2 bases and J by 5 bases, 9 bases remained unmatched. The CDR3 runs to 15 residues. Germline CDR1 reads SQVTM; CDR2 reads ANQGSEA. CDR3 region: CSVEPWDRGNNEQFF. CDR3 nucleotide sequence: TGCAGCGTTGAACCCTGGGACAGAGGGAACAATGAGCAGTTCTTC.

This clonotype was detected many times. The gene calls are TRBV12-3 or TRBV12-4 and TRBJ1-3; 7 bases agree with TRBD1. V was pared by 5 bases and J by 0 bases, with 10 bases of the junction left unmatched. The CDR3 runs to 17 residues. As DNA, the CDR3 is TGTGCCAGCAGTCCCCCTACCGGGACAGCCTCTGGAAACACCATATATTTT. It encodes CASSPPTGTASGNTIYF.

CDR3 loop: CASSYRQGLNQPQHF. The CDR3 DNA sequence: TGTGCCAGCAGTTATCGTCAGGGGCTGAATCAGCCCCAGCATTTT. This sequence joins TRBV6-2 or TRBV6-3 and TRBJ1-5; maybe TRBD1 (6 bases). The V and J ends lost 3 bases and 4 bases respectively, with 13 bases between them. Germline V lookup: CDR1 MNHEY, CDR2 SVGEGT. The CDR3 is 15 residues long.

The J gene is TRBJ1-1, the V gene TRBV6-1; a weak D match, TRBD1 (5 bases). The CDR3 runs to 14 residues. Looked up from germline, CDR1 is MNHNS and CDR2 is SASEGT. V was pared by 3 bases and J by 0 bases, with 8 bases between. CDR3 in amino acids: CASSEGVMNTEAFF. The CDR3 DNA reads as TGTGCCAGCAGTGAGGGGGTCATGAACACTGAAGCTTTCTTT.

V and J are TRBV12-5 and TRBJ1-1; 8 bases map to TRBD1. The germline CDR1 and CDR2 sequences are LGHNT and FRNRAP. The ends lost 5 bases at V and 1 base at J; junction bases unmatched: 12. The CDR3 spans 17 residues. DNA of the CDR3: TGTGCTAGTGGTACGGACAGGGATGGAAGGGGGAACACTGAAGCTTTCTTT. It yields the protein CASGTDRDGRGNTEAFF.

CDR3 residues: CASGREGAIKKLFF. Here the CDR3 DNA reads TGTGCCAGCGGCCGGGAGGGGGCGATTAAAAAACTGTTTTTT. This chain uses TRBV27 with TRBJ1-4; 7 positions agree with TRBD1. The CDR3 runs 14 residues. Germline values: CDR1 MNHEY, CDR2 SMNVEV (reference sequence). The J segment lost 9 bases and the V segment lost 8 bases, leaving 12 bases of the junction unmatched.

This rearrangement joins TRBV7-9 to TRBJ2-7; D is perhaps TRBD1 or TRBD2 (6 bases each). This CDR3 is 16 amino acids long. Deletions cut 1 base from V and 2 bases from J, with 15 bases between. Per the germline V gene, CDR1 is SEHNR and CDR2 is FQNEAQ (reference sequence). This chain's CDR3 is CASSLGSAGEAYEQYF. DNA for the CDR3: TGTGCCAGCAGCTTAGGGTCGGCAGGGGAGGCCTACGAGCAGTACTTC.

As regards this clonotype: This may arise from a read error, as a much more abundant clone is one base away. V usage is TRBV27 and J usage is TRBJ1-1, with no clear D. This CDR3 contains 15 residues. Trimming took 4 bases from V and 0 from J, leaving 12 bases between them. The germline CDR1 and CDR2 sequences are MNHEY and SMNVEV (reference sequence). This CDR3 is CASSSRERLNTEAFF. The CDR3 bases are TGTGCCAGCAGTTCCCGGGAGAGGCTGAACACTGAAGCTTTCTTT.

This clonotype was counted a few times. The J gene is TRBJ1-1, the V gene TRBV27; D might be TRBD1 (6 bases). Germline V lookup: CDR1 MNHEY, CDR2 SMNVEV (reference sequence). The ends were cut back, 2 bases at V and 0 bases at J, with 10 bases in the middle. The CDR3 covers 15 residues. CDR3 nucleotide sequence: TGTGCCAGCAGTTTAATGGGGGCCCTGAACACTGAAGCTTTCTTT. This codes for CASSLMGALNTEAFF.

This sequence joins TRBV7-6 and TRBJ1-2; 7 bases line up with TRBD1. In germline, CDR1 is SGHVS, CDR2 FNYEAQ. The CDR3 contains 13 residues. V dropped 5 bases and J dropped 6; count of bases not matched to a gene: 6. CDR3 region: CASSPKGGDGYTF. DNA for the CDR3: TGTGCCAGCAGCCCTAAAGGGGGCGATGGCTACACCTTC.

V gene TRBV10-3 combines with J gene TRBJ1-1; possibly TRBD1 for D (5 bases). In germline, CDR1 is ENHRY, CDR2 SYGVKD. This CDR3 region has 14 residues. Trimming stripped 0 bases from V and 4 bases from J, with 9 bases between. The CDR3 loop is CAISESTGGTEAFF. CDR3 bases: TGTGCCATCAGTGAGTCGACGGGGGGCACTGAAGCTTTCTTT.

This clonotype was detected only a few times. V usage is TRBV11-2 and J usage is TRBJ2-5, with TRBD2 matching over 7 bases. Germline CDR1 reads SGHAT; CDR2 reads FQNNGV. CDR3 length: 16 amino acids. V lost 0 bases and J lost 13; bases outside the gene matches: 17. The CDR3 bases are TGTGCCAGCAGCTTAGATCCTGCTAGCGGAGCGCGAGAAAGGTACTTC. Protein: CASSLDPASGARERYF.

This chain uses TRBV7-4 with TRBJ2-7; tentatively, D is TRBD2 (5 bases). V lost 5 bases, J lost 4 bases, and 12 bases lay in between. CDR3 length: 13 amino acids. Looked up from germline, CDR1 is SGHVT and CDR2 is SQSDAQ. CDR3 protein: CASSQELVYEQYF. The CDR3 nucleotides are TGTGCCAGCAGCCAAGAACTAGTGTACGAGCAGTACTTC.